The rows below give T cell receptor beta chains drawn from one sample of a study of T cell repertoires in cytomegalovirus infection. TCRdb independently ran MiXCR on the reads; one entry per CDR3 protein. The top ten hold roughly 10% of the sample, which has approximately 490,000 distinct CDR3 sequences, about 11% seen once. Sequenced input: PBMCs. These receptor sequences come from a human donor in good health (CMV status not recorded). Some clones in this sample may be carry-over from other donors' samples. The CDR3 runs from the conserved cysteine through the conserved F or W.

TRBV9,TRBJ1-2,CASRAGAINYGYTF
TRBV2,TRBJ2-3,CASSEEIGPRATDTQYF
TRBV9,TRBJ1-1,CASSVASGEAFF
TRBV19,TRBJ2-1,CASSPPQGASSYNEQFF
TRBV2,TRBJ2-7,CASSEYGRADEQYF
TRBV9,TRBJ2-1,CASSVVGQGAYNEQFF
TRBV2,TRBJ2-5,CASRRLAGGRQETQYF
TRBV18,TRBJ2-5,CASSAQGAQETQYF
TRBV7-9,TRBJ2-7,CASSLGTSGTYEQYF
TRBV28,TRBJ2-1,CASSPWTSGRTEQFF
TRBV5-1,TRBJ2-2,CASSPRTGLGELFF